The present T cell receptor beta chain was sequenced within a study of shared clonotypes between healthy human individuals. Study observations and caveats: Sampling covered blood only; tissue repertoires likely differ.

Germline loops: CDR1 SGHVS, CDR2 FNYEAQ. V shed 2 bases and J shed 7 bases, with 23 bases lying between them. The CDR3 spans 17 residues. This clone was detected only once. Its antigen is as yet unknown. The table came from immunoSEQ multiplex PCR; TCRdb's copy has only in-frame clones and leaves some out. The repertoire holds about 490,000 clones, with over 60% as singletons. Donors were healthy HIV-negative adults without recent acute infections or vaccinations. Every donor, a Caucasian adult, lived in Nashville, Tennessee. Material for sequencing was PBMCs. The clonotype was recovered from a middle-aged woman in good health. Some clones in this sample may be carry-over from other donors' samples. V and J are TRBV7-6 and TRBJ1-1; D possibly corresponds to TRBD1 (5 bases). CDR3 sequence reads: CASSLSQPGGGSFEAFF. The CDR3 DNA is TGTGCCAGCAGCTTAAGCCAACCTGGGGGGGGGTCATTTGAAGCTTTCTTT.